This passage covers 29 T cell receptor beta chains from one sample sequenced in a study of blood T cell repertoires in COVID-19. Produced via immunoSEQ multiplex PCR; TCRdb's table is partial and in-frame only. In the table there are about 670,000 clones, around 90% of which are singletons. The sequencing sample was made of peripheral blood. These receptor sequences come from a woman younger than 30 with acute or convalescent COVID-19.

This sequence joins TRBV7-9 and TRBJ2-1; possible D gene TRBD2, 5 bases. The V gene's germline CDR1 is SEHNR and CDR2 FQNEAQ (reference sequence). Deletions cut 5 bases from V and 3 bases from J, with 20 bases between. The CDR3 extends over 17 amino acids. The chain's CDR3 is CASSPEEGRSGYNEQFF. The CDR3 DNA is TGTGCCAGCAGCCCGGAAGAGGGCCGATCTGGCTACAATGAGCAGTTCTTC.

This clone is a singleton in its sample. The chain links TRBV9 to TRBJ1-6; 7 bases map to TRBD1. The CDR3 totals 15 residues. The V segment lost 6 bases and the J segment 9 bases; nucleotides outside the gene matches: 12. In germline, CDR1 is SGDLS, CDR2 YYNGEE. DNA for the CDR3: TGTGCCAGCACCGGCCCGGGACAGTGGCCTTCACCCCTCCACTTT. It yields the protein CASTGPGQWPSPLHF.

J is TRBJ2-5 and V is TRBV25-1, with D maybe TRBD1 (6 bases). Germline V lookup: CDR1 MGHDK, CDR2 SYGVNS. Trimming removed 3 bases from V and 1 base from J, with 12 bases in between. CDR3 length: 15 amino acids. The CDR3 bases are TGTGCCAGCAGTGATCCTCGACAGGTCCAAGAGACCCAGTACTTC. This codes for CASSDPRQVQETQYF.

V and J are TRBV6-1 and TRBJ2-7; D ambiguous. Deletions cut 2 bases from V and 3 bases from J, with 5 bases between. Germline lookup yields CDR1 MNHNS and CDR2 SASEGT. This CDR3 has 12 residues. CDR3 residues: CASSEQNYEQYF. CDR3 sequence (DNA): TGTGCCAGCAGTGAACAAAACTACGAGCAGTACTTC.

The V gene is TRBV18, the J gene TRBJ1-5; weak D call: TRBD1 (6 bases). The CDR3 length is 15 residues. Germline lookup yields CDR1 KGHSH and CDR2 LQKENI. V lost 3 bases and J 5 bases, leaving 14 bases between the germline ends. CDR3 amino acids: CASSPGTLGDQPQHF. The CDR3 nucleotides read TGTGCCAGCTCACCGGGGACACTAGGGGATCAGCCCCAGCATTTT.

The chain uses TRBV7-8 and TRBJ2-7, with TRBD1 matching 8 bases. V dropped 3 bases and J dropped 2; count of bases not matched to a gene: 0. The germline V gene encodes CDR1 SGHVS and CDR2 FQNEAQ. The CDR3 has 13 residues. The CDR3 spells CASSLDRAYEQYF. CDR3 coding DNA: TGTGCCAGCAGCTTGGACAGGGCCTACGAGCAGTACTTC.

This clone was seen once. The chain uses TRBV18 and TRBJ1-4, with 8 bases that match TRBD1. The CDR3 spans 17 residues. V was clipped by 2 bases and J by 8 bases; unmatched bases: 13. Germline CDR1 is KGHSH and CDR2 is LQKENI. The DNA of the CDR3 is TGTGCCAGCTCACCAAGGCCTCAGGGGGCGATCTGGGAAAAACTGTTTTTT. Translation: CASSPRPQGAIWEKLFF.

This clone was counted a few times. The CDR3 bases are TGTGCCAGCAGTGAACCTAAAAGGGGTGGAAACACCATATATTTT. The encoded protein is CASSEPKRGGNTIYF. The rearrangement links TRBV6-1 to TRBJ1-3; perhaps TRBD1 as D (5 bases). The germline CDR1 and CDR2 sequences are MNHNS and SASEGT. V dropped 2 bases and J dropped 3 bases, with 11 bases sitting between them. The CDR3 runs 15 residues.

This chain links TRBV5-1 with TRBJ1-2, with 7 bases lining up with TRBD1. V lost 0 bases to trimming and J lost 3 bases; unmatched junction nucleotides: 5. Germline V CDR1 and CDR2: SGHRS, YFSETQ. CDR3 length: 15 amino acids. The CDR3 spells CASSLGGTDHYGYTF. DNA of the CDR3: TGCGCCAGCAGCTTGGGGGGGACAGACCACTATGGCTACACCTTC.

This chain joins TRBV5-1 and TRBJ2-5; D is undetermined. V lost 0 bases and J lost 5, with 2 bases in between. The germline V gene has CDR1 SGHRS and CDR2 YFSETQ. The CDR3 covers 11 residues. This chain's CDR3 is CASSLAETQYF. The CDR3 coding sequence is TGCGCCAGCAGCTTGGCGGAGACCCAGTACTTC.

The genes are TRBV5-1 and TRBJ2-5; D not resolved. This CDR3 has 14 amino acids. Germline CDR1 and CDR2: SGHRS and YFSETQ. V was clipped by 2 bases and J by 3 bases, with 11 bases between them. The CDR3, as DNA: TGCGCCAGCAGCTTCGCAGCGACCAAAGAGACCCAGTACTTC. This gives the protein CASSFAATKETQYF.

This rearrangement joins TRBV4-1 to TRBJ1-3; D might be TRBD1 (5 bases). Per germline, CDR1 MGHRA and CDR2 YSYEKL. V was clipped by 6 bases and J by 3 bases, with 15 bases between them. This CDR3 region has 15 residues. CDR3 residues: CASRQEQKRGNTIYF. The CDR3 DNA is TGCGCCAGCAGACAGGAACAGAAGCGTGGAAACACCATATATTTT.

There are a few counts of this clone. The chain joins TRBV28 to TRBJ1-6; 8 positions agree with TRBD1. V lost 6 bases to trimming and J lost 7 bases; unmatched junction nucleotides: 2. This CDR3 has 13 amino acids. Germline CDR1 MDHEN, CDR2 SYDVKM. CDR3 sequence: CASRQGGNSPLHF. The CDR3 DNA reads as TGTGCCAGCAGACAGGGGGGGAATTCACCCCTCCACTTT.

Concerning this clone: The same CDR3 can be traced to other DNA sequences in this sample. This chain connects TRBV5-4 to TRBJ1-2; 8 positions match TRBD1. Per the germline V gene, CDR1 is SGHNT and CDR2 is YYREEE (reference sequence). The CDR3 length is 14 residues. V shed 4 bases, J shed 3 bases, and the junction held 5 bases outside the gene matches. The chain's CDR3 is CASSLGQGDYGYTF. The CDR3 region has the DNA TGTGCCAGCAGCCTAGGACAGGGCGACTATGGCTACACCTTC.

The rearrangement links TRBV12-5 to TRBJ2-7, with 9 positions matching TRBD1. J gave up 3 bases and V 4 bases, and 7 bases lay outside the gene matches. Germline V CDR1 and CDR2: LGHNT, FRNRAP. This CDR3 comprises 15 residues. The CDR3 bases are TGTGCTAGTGGTTCCTCGGGACAGGGCCACTACGAGCAGTACTTC. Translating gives CASGSSGQGHYEQYF.

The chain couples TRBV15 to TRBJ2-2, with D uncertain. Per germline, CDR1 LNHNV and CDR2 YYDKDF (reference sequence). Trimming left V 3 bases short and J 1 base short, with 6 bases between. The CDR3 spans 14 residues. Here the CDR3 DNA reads TGTGCCACCAGCAGGGCAGTGAACACCGGGGAGCTGTTTTTT. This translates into CATSRAVNTGELFF.

CDR3 amino acids: CASSYLRGRNTEAFF. CDR3 nucleotide sequence: TGTGCCAGCAGCTACCTCAGGGGGAGGAACACTGAAGCTTTCTTT. The chain joins TRBV5-5 to TRBJ1-1; TRBD1 matches at 7 bases. V lost 3 bases to trimming and J lost 1 base; unmatched junction nucleotides: 6. From germline, CDR1 is SGHKS and CDR2 YYEKEE (reference sequence). The CDR3 runs to 15 residues. Supplemented by reference TRBV5-5 and TRBJ1-1, the full variable domain reads DAGVTQSPTHLIKTRGQQVTLRCSPISGHKSVSWYQQVLGQGPQFIFQYYEKEERGRGNFPDRFSARQFPNYSSELNVNALLLGDSALYLCASSYLRGRNTEAFFGQGTRLTVV.

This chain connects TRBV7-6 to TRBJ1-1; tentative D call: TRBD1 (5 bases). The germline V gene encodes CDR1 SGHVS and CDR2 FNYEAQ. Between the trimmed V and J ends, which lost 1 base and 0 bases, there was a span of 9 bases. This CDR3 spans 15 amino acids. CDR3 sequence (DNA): TGTGCCAGCAGCTTAGTGGGACTGATGAACACTGAAGCTTTCTTT. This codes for CASSLVGLMNTEAFF.

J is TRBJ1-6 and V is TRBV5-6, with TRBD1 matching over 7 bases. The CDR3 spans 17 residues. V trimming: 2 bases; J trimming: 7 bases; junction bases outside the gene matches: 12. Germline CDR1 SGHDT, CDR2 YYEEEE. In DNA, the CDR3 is TGTGCCAGCAGCTTCCAGAACACAGGGGTGGTGAATTCACCCCTCCACTTT. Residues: CASSFQNTGVVNSPLHF.

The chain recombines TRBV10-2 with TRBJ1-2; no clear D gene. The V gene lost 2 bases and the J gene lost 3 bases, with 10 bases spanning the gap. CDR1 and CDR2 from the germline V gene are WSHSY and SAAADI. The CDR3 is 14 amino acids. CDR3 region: CASSEGPPDYGYTF. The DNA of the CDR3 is TGCGCCAGCAGTGAGGGGCCCCCTGACTATGGCTACACCTTC.

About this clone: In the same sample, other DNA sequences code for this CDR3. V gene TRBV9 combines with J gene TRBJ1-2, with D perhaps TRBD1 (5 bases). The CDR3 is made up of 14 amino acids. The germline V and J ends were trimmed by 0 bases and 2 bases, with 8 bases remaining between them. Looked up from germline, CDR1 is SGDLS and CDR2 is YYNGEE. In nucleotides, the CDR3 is TGTGCCAGCAGCGTAGCAGGGCAGAACTATGGCTACACCTTC. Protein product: CASSVAGQNYGYTF.

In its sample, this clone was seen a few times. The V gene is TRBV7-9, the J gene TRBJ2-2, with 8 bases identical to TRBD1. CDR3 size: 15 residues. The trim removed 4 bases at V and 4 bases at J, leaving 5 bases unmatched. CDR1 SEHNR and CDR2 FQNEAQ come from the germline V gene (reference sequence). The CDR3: CASSSGTGSTGELFF. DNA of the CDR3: TGTGCCAGCAGCTCAGGGACAGGAAGCACCGGGGAGCTGTTTTTT.

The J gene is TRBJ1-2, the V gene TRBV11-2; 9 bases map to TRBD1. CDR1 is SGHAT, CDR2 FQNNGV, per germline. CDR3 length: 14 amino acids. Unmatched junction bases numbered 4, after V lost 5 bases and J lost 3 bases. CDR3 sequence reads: CASSAGTGYYGYTF. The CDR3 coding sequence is TGTGCCAGCAGCGCCGGGACAGGGTACTATGGCTACACCTTC. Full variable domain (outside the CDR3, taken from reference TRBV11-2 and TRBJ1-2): EAGVAQSPRYKIIEKRQSVAFWCNPISGHATLYWYQQILGQGPKLLIQFQNNGVVDDSQLPKDRFSAERLKGVDSTLKIQPAKLEDSAVYLCASSAGTGYYGYTFGSGTRLTVV.

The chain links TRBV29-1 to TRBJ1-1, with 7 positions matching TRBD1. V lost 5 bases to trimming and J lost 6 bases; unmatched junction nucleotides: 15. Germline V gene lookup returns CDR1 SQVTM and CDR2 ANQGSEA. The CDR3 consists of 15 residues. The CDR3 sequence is CSVRRGGDSGSEAFF. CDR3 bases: TGCAGCGTTCGAAGAGGGGGCGATTCTGGGTCTGAAGCTTTCTTT.

The CDR3 is CASSSQGGASNEKLFF. The CDR3, as DNA: TGTGCCAGCAGCTCCCAAGGAGGGGCCTCTAATGAAAAACTGTTTTTT. V and J are TRBV9 and TRBJ1-4; the D gene is possibly TRBD1 (5 bases). Trimming shortened V by 4 bases and J by 3 bases, and 16 bases separated the two germline ends. Germline V gene lookup returns CDR1 SGDLS and CDR2 YYNGEE. The CDR3 is 16 amino acids.

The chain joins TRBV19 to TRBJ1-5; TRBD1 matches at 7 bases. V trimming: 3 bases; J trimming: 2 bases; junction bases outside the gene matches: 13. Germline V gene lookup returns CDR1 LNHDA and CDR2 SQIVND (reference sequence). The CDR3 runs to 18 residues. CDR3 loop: CASSMGRVLRGRNQPQHF. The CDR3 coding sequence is TGTGCCAGTAGTATGGGGCGCGTGTTGAGGGGGCGCAATCAGCCCCAGCATTTT.

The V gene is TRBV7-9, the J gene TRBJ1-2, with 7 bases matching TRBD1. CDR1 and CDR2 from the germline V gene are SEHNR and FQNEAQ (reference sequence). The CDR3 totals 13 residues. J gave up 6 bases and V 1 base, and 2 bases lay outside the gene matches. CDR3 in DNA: TGTGCCAGCAGCTTAGGACAGGGTAATGGCTACACCTTC. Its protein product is CASSLGQGNGYTF.

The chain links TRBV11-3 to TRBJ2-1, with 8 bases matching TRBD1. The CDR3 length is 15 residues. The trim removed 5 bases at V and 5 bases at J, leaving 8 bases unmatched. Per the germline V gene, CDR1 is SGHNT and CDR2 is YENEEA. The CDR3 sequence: CASSPDRGKNNEQFF. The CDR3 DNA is TGTGCCAGCAGCCCCGACAGGGGAAAAAACAATGAGCAGTTCTTC.

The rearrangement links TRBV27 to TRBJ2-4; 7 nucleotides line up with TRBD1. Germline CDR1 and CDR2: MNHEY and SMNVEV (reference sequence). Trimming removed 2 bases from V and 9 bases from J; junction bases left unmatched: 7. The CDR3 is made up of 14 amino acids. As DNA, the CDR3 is TGTGCCAGCAGTTTAGCGACAGGGTTAGGCATTCAGTACTTC. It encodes CASSLATGLGIQYF.